This T cell receptor (beta chain) was identified during a study of cytomegalovirus exposure and HLA in healthy donors. This clone was counted only a few times. Antigen specificity is unknown. Findings and limits, study-wide: A few CMV-associated chains were confirmed in vitro to be specific for CMV antigens.

The CDR3 extends over 13 amino acids. The germline CDR1 and CDR2 sequences are SGHDN and FVKESK. V was trimmed by 0 bases and J by 14 bases, leaving 14 bases between them. The PCR contained 60 Vbeta and 13 Jbeta primers. Using immunoSEQ multiplex PCR, the repertoire was profiled, and TCRdb retains in-frame clones only, with some absent. The repertoire includes tens of thousands of clones, about two thirds of them detected once, and about 2% sits in the top ten. The receptor comes from a woman in her 30s in good health and CMV-seronegative. This chain uses TRBV14 with TRBJ2-4; D is perhaps TRBD1 (6 bases). The source material was PBMCs. The CDR3 loop is CASSQEYGTREYF. For the CDR3, the DNA is TGTGCCAGCAGCCAAGAGTACGGGACACGGGAGTACTTC.